These 23 T cell receptor beta chains originate from one sample sequenced in a study of OX40 agonist ivuxolimab in advanced cancers. Produced via immunoSEQ multiplex PCR; TCRdb's table is partial and in-frame only. The sample includes 60,000 to 75,000 clones, approximately 90% seen only once; the top ten take approximately 1.1%. The sequencing used CD4+ or CD8+ T cells sorted from blood, collected in a trial of the OX40 agonist ivuxolimab. These receptors all stem from an adult with an advanced solid tumor such as melanoma, head and neck, liver or kidney cancer.

This chain connects TRBV7-3 to TRBJ2-2; 8 bases map to TRBD2. CDR1 SGHTA and CDR2 FQGTGA come from the germline V gene. The CDR3 sequence is 14 residues long. V dropped 5 bases and J dropped 1; count of bases not matched to a gene: 0. The DNA for the CDR3 is TGTGCCAGCAGCACTAGCGGGAACACCGGGGAGCTGTTTTTT. This encodes CASSTSGNTGELFF.

V gene TRBV10-2 combines with J gene TRBJ2-7; D is undetermined. This CDR3 region has 13 residues. V lost 5 bases and J 4 bases, leaving 12 bases between the germline ends. The germline CDR1 and CDR2 sequences are WSHSY and SAAADI. The CDR3 here is CASSLLPKYEQYF. The CDR3, as DNA: TGCGCCAGCAGTTTACTCCCGAAATACGAGCAGTACTTC.

The chain links TRBV18 to TRBJ2-7; 7 positions agree with TRBD1. The CDR3 runs to 15 residues. CDR1 and CDR2 (germline): KGHSH, LQKENI. The V gene end was trimmed by 2 bases and the J gene end by 3 bases; junction bases not matched to a gene: 7. The CDR3 region is CASSPGAGGNYEQYF. CDR3 DNA: TGTGCCAGCTCACCAGGGGCAGGGGGAAACTACGAGCAGTACTTC. Based on the CDR3 plus reference TRBV18 and TRBJ2-7, the full variable domain is NAGVMQNPRHLVRRRGQEARLRCSPMKGHSHVYWYRQLPEEGLKFMVYLQKENIIDESGMPKERFSAEFPKEGPSILRIQQVVRGDSAAYFCASSPGAGGNYEQYFGPGTRLTVT.

CDR3 sequence: CATSRVRQGAGGTEAFF. The CDR3 region has the DNA TGTGCCACCAGCAGAGTGCGTCAGGGGGCGGGGGGCACTGAAGCTTTCTTT. This chain connects TRBV15 to TRBJ1-1; TRBD1 aligns across 8 bases. The germline V gene encodes CDR1 LNHNV and CDR2 YYDKDF (reference sequence). The CDR3 is 17 residues long. V dropped 1 base and J dropped 4; count of bases not matched to a gene: 11. Variable domain in full (rest from reference TRBV15 and TRBJ1-1): DAMVIQNPRYQVTQFGKPVTLSCSQTLNHNVMYWYQQKSSQAPKLLFHYYDKDFNNEADTPDNFQSRRPNTSFCFLDIRSPGLGDTAMYLCATSRVRQGAGGTEAFFGQGTRLTVV.

This chain links TRBV23-1 with TRBJ2-2; TRBD2 might be the D (5 bases). TRBV23-1 is known as an ORF, though its function is uncertain. Trimming cost V 8 bases and J 6 bases, with 16 bases left between them. The CDR3 spans 14 residues. As DNA, the CDR3 is TGCGCCAGCCGCGGGTCCGCCACGGCCGGGGAGCTGTTTTTT. It is translated as CASRGSATAGELFF.

This clone was seen once. V and J are TRBV5-6 and TRBJ1-5; D is perhaps TRBD1 (6 bases). The V gene lost 2 bases and the J gene lost 0 bases, with 9 bases spanning the gap. CDR1 and CDR2 from the germline V gene are SGHDT and YYEEEE. The CDR3 consists of 15 residues. CDR3: CASSLGQYSNQPQHF. The DNA of the CDR3 is TGTGCCAGCAGCTTAGGACAGTATAGCAATCAGCCCCAGCATTTT.

The chain joins TRBV10-3 to TRBJ1-2; D gene unclear. The V and J ends lost 1 base and 8 bases respectively, with 11 bases between them. This CDR3 comprises 13 residues. Germline V CDR1 and CDR2: ENHRY, SYGVKD. CDR3 nucleotides: TGTGCCATCAGTGAGTATTTGAACGAGGGCTACACCTTC. Its protein product is CAISEYLNEGYTF.

V usage is TRBV2 and J usage is TRBJ2-7; D is undetermined. CDR3 length equals 16 residues. Per the germline V gene, CDR1 is SNHLY and CDR2 is FYNNEI. The V and J ends lost 4 bases and 0 bases respectively, with 16 bases between them. CDR3 in amino acids: CASSVNPGWDSYEQYF. As DNA, the CDR3 is TGTGCCAGCAGTGTAAACCCAGGATGGGACTCCTACGAGCAGTACTTC.

The V gene is TRBV11-1, the J gene TRBJ1-5; no firm D call. Trimming removed 5 bases at V and 2 bases at J, with 13 bases between. This CDR3 is built from 15 residues. Germline lookup yields CDR1 SGHAT and CDR2 FQDESV (reference sequence). CDR3 region: CASSVGQEGNQPQHF. DNA for the CDR3: TGTGCCAGCAGCGTCGGGCAGGAGGGCAATCAGCCCCAGCATTTT. Together with reference TRBV11-1 and TRBJ1-5, the CDR3 gives the full variable domain: EAEVAQSPRYKITEKSQAVAFWCDPISGHATLYWYRQILGQGPELLVQFQDESVVDDSQLPKDRFSAERLKGVDSTLKIQPAELGDSAMYLCASSVGQEGNQPQHFGDGTRLSIL.

This clone was counted once. This rearrangement joins TRBV6-5 to TRBJ2-1; TRBD2 matches 11 bases. CDR3 size: 15 residues. V was clipped by 3 bases and J by 7 bases; unmatched bases: 5. Germline V CDR1 and CDR2: MNHEY, SVGAGI. The CDR3 bases are TGTGCCAGCAGTTATCAGCCTAGCGGGAGGAATGAGCAGTTCTTC. It encodes CASSYQPSGRNEQFF.

The rearrangement joins TRBV19 to TRBJ2-2; D gene unclear. Per the germline V gene, CDR1 is LNHDA and CDR2 is SQIVND (reference sequence). The CDR3 length is 12 residues. V lost 3 bases, J lost 5 bases, and 4 bases lay in between. The CDR3 reads CASSIRTGELFF. In nucleotides, the CDR3 is TGTGCCAGTAGTATTAGAACCGGGGAGCTGTTTTTT.

The rearrangement links TRBV19 to TRBJ2-5, with a tentative D call TRBD1 (6 bases). V lost 1 base to trimming and J lost 5 bases, with 11 bases between them. Germline assignment: CDR1 LNHDA and CDR2 SQIVND (reference sequence). The CDR3 is 14 amino acids. The CDR3 DNA reads as TGTGCCAGTAGTATAGGGCAGGGGCTGGAGACCCAGTACTTC. Its protein product is CASSIGQGLETQYF. Supplemented by reference TRBV19 and TRBJ2-5, the full variable domain reads DGGITQSPKYLFRKEGQNVTLSCEQNLNHDAMYWYRQDPGQGLRLIYYSQIVNDFQKGDIAEGYSVSREKKESFPLTVTSAQKNPTAFYLCASSIGQGLETQYFGPGTRLLVL.

The chain uses TRBV6-6 and TRBJ1-2, with D unresolved. CDR1 MNHNY and CDR2 SVGAGI come from the germline V gene (reference sequence). The CDR3 has 16 amino acids. Trimming left V 4 bases short and J 8 bases short, with 23 bases between. The chain's CDR3 is CASSSPSVGPFQGYTF. The CDR3 DNA sequence: TGTGCCAGCAGTTCTCCTTCAGTCGGCCCCTTTCAGGGCTACACCTTC.

Of note for this clone: Other DNA sequences in the sample encode the same CDR3. V gene TRBV5-1 combines with J gene TRBJ2-2; D not certain. CDR1 is SGHRS, CDR2 YFSETQ, per germline. This CDR3 region has 13 residues. V was shortened by 0 bases and J by 5 bases, with 5 bases between the two germline ends. The CDR3 loop reads CASSLVGTGELFF. The CDR3 DNA reads as TGCGCCAGCAGCTTGGTAGGGACCGGGGAGCTGTTTTTT. Based on the CDR3 plus reference TRBV5-1 and TRBJ2-2, the full variable domain is KAGVTQTPRYLIKTRGQQVTLSCSPISGHRSVSWYQQTPGQGLQFLFEYFSETQRNKGNFPGRFSGRQFSNSRSEMNVSTLELGDSALYLCASSLVGTGELFFGEGSRLTVL.

The chain is built from TRBV2 and TRBJ1-1, with no clear D. Trimming removed 5 bases from V and 0 bases from J, with 4 bases in between. The germline V gene encodes CDR1 SNHLY and CDR2 FYNNEI. The CDR3 covers 12 residues. CDR3 nucleotides: TGTGCCAGCAGTCCCATGAACACTGAAGCTTTCTTT. Protein product: CASSPMNTEAFF.

CDR3 DNA: TGTGCCAGTAGTATTATAGCGGGGGAGACCGGGGAGCTGTTTTTT. Protein: CASSIIAGETGELFF. This chain joins TRBV19 and TRBJ2-2; 9 nucleotides match TRBD2. Germline loops: CDR1 LNHDA, CDR2 SQIVND (reference sequence). This CDR3 contains 15 residues. The J segment lost 5 bases and the V segment lost 3 bases, leaving 4 bases of the junction unmatched.

V gene TRBV19 combines with J gene TRBJ2-3, with a possible D match to TRBD2 (5 bases). Germline V gene data show CDR1 as LNHDA and CDR2 as SQIVND (reference sequence). Trimming cost V 6 bases and J 3 bases, with 13 bases left between them. The length of the CDR3 is 14 residues. The chain's CDR3 is CASRGAERTDTQYF. Written as DNA, the CDR3 is TGTGCCAGTAGGGGAGCGGAGCGGACAGATACGCAGTATTTT.

V and J are TRBV11-2 and TRBJ2-3, with D maybe TRBD1 (6 bases). The CDR3 has 17 residues. Germline assignment: CDR1 SGHAT and CDR2 FQNNGV. V was trimmed by 1 base and J by 0 bases, leaving 14 bases between them. CDR3 sequence: CASSLGTGGSSTDTQYF. The DNA for the CDR3 is TGTGCCAGCAGCTTAGGGACTGGGGGCAGTAGCACAGATACGCAGTATTTT.

The rearrangement joins TRBV6-5 to TRBJ2-7, with 9 bases matching TRBD1. The CDR3 is 12 amino acids. Germline assignment: CDR1 MNHEY and CDR2 SVGAGI. Trimming took 5 bases from V and 6 from J; bases not matched to a gene: 2. The CDR3 DNA sequence: TGTGCCAGCAGTCGGACAGGGGTCGAGCAGTACTTC. It yields the protein CASSRTGVEQYF.

V gene TRBV7-3 combines with J gene TRBJ2-1; 16 positions match TRBD2. Germline loops: CDR1 SGHTA, CDR2 FQGTGA. CDR3 length: 16 amino acids. J gave up 6 bases and V 4 bases, and 3 bases lay outside the gene matches. The CDR3 here is CASSSGLAGGLNEQFF. Written as DNA, the CDR3 is TGTGCCAGCAGCTCGGGACTAGCGGGAGGGCTCAATGAGCAGTTCTTC. Combining the CDR3 with reference TRBV7-3 and TRBJ2-1 gives the whole variable domain GAGVSQTPSNKVTEKGKYVELRCDPISGHTALYWYRQSLGQGPEFLIYFQGTGAADDSGLPNDRFFAVRPEGSVSTLKIQRTERGDSAVYLCASSSGLAGGLNEQFFGPGTRLTVL.

This chain links TRBV30 with TRBJ2-3, with TRBD2 matching 7 bases. The CDR3 runs to 16 residues. V dropped 0 bases and J dropped 2; count of bases not matched to a gene: 8. Germline CDR1 and CDR2: GTSNPN and SVGIG (reference sequence). The CDR3 bases are TGTGCCTGGAGTGTAGGGACTACCTACGACACAGATACGCAGTATTTT. Encoded protein: CAWSVGTTYDTDTQYF.

The chain employs TRBV25-1 and TRBJ1-2; D remains unclear. Trimming left V 1 base short and J 5 bases short, with 11 bases between. Germline assignment: CDR1 MGHDK and CDR2 SYGVNS. The CDR3 has 14 residues. CDR3 nucleotides: TGTGCCAGCAGTGAATTAAGCGGGTTATATGGCTACACCTTC. Protein product: CASSELSGLYGYTF.

This clone was picked up one time. The V and J genes are TRBV11-1 and TRBJ2-7, with D perhaps given as TRBD1 or TRBD2 (5 bases each). The CDR3 runs 15 residues. Germline V gene lookup returns CDR1 SGHAT and CDR2 FQDESV (reference sequence). V lost 1 base to trimming and J lost 1 base, with 11 bases between them. CDR3 nucleotides: TGTGCCAGCAGCTTAGTTCGGGGACCGTCCTACGAGCAGTACTTC. Amino acids: CASSLVRGPSYEQYF. The full variable domain, with the rest looked up from reference TRBV11-1 and TRBJ2-7, is EAEVAQSPRYKITEKSQAVAFWCDPISGHATLYWYRQILGQGPELLVQFQDESVVDDSQLPKDRFSAERLKGVDSTLKIQPAELGDSAMYLCASSLVRGPSYEQYFGPGTRLTVT.